Sequencing of this TCR beta chain was carried out in a study of control samples from healthy donors and cancer patients (dated by TCRdb to about 2020). Reading the germline V gene gives CDR1 SGHNT and CDR2 YENEEA. Compared with germline, V lacks 4 bases and J lacks 2 bases; bases without a gene match: 14. Its CDR3 holds 18 amino acids, cysteine through phenylalanine. The sequence is cut down to CDR3 DNA, 54 bases in frame from base 1. The library was obtained by the immunoSEQ multiplex PCR assay. This is the immuneACCESS table as TCRdb keeps it, with only in-frame sequences that have V and J called. A part of the clones is gone; compared with another copy, unresolved V genes explain less than half, and the rest is unexplained. A total of 170,000 or so clones appear in this sample, around 90% of them only once. 1.1% to 1.5% of the sample is taken by the ten largest. A note on this clone: Its antigen remains undetermined. No much larger clone exists at a distance of one base, and base qualities are not known.

This receptor was taken from a woman aged 45-59 years in good health. The chain was built from TRBV11-3 and TRBJ2-5; TRBD2 agrees with 9 junctional bases. Sequencing was performed on blood. Here is the DNA: TGTGCCAGCAGCTATATTTATCGACTAGCGGTATCACAAGAGACCCAGTACTTC. The encoded protein is CASSYIYRLAVSQETQYF.